This is a list of T cell receptor beta chains from one sample in a study of cytotoxic CD8 clonotypes in ibrutinib-treated CLL. TCRdb's copy holds only in-frame clones and misses some; the assay was immunoSEQ multiplex PCR. Here the sample spans 65,000 to 90,000 clones, over 65% being singletons. This material consisted of PBMCs, taken after 24 months of ibrutinib treatment. Receptors originate from a human donor with chronic lymphocytic leukemia. Each CDR3 is given with its conserved first and last residue. A D gene is named only where the DNA matches it firmly. Some rows have no size entry. The others give once, few or many, or a class for an expanded clone.

clone size,D gene,CDR3 length,V gene,J gene,CDR3 protein,CDR3 DNA
.,.,13,TRBV6-5,TRBJ1-5,CASSQWINQPQHF,TGTGCCAGCAGCCAATGGATTAATCAGCCCCAGCATTTT
.,.,16,TRBV7-6,TRBJ2-1,CASSLDVRPAGNEQFF,TGTGCCAGCAGCTTAGATGTCAGGCCCGCTGGCAATGAGCAGTTCTTC
.,.,13,TRBV11-3,TRBJ2-1,CASSLGQYNEQFF,TGTGCCAGCAGCTTAGGACAATACAATGAGCAGTTCTTC
.,.,12,TRBV6-1,TRBJ2-7,CASSIVGVQQYF,TGTGCCAGCAGTATCGTTGGAGTTCAGCAGTACTTC
.,.,13,TRBV7-9,TRBJ1-1,CASSLVDRDEAFF,TGTGCCAGCAGCTTAGTGGACCGCGACGAAGCTTTCTTT
.,TRBD1,13,TRBV19,TRBJ2-7,CASSPQGAYEQYF,TGTGCCAGTAGTCCTCAGGGGGCGTACGAGCAGTACTTC
.,TRBD1,16,TRBV27,TRBJ2-7,CASSLTGGSRGHEQYF,TGTGCCAGCAGCCTGACAGGGGGCTCACGCGGCCACGAGCAGTACTTC
once,TRBD1,14,TRBV2,TRBJ1-5,CASKQARGDQPQHF,TGTGCCAGCAAACAGGCCAGGGGGGATCAGCCCCAGCATTTT
.,TRBD2,15,TRBV7-2,TRBJ2-1,CASSLGRERGNEQFF,TGTGCCAGCAGCTTAGGTCGGGAGCGGGGCAATGAGCAGTTCTTC
.,.,16,TRBV9,TRBJ2-3,CASSVAGASSTDTQYF,TGTGCCAGCAGCGTAGCGGGGGCTTCTAGCACAGATACGCAGTATTTT
once,.,14,TRBV7-3,TRBJ2-3,CASSLQGITDTQYF,TGTGCCAGCAGCCTCCAGGGGATCACAGATACGCAGTATTTT
.,TRBD1,17,TRBV29-1,TRBJ1-1,CSVGRDRGHQVNTEAFF,TGCAGCGTTGGCCGGGACAGGGGGCATCAGGTGAACACTGAAGCTTTCTTT
.,.,20,TRBV6-1,TRBJ1-2,CASSEKEGGGPLQAGYGYTF,TGTGCCAGCAGTGAAAAGGAGGGGGGAGGGCCACTCCAAGCGGGCTATGGCTACACCTTC
.,TRBD2,15,TRBV2,TRBJ2-7,CASRATSGEAYEQYF,TGTGCCAGCAGGGCGACTAGCGGGGAAGCCTACGAGCAGTACTTC
.,TRBD1,17,TRBV5-4,TRBJ2-2,CASSLGSQGARAGELFF,TGTGCCAGCAGCTTGGGGTCCCAGGGGGCCAGGGCCGGGGAGCTGTTTTTT
.,TRBD2,14,TRBV30,TRBJ2-3,CAWSVMSGADTQYF,TGTGCCTGGAGTGTAATGAGCGGGGCAGATACGCAGTATTTT
.,TRBD2,15,TRBV6-1,TRBJ2-7,CASFFLAGASYEQYF,TGTGCCAGCTTTTTCCTAGCGGGAGCGTCCTACGAGCAGTACTTC